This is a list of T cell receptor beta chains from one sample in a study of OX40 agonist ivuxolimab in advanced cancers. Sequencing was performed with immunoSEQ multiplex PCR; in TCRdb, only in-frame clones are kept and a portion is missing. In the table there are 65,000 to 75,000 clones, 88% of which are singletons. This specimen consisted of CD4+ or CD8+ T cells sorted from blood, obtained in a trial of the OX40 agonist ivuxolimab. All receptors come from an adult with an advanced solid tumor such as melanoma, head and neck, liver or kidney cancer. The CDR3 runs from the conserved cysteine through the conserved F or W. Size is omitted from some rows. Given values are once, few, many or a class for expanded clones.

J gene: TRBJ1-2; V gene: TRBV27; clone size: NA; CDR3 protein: CASNSARDRGYGYTF
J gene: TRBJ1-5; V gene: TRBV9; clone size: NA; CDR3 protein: CASSAGTGGYQPQHF
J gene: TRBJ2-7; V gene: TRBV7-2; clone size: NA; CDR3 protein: CASSRDRPYEQYF
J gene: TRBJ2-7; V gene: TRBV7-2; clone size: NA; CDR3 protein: CASSLGNVMEQYF
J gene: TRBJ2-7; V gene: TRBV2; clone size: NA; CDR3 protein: CASSYQVTYEQYF
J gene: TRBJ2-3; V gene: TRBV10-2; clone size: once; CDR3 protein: CASSEGGGLRTDTQYF
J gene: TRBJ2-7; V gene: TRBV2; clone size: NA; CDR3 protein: CASSPSRRVTNYEQYF
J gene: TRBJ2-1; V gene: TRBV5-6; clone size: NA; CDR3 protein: CASSYKIYNEQFF
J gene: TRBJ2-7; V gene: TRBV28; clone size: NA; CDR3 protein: CASSPNLGTGIYEQYF
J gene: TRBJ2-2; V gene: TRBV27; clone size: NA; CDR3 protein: CASSPSNTGELFF
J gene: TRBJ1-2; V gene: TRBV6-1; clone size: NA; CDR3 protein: CASSEDGTDTYGYTF